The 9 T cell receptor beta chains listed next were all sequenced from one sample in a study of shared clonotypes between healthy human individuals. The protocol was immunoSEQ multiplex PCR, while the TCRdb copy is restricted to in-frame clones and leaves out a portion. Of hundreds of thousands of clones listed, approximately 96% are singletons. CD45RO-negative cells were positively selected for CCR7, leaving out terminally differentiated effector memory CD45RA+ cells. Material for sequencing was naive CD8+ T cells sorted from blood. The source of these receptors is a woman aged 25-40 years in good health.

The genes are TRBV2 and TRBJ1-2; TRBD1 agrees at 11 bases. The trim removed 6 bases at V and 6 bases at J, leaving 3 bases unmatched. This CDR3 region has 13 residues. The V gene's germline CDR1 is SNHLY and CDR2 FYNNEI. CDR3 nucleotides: TGTGCCAGCAGAGGACAGGGGGCGGATGGCTACACCTTC. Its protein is CASRGQGADGYTF.

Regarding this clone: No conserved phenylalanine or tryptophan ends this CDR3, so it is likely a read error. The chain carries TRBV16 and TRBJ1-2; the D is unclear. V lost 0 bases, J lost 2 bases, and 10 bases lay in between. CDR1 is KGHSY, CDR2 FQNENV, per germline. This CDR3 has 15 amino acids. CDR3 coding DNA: TGTGCCAGCAGCCAATCCGCCGCGGGCAACTATGGCTACACCCTC. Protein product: CASSQSAAGNYGYTL.

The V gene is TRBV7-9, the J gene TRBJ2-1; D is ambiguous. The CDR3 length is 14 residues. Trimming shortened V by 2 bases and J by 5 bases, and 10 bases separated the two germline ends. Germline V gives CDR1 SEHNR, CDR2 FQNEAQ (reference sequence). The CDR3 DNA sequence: TGTGCCAGCAGCTTAAGTCGGAGTGACAATGAGCAGTTCTTC. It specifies CASSLSRSDNEQFF.

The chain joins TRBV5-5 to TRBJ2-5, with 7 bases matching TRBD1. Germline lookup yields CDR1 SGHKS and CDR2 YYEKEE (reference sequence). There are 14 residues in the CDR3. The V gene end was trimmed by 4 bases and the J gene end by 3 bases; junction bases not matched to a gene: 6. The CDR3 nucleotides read TGTGCCAGCAGCGGGGGACAGCTTGAAGAGACCCAGTACTTC. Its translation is CASSGGQLEETQYF.

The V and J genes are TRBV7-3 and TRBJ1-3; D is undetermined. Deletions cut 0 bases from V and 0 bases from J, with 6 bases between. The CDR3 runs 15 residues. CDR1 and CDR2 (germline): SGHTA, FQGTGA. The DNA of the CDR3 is TGTGCCAGCAGCTTAACGGGTCTCTCTGGAAACACCATATATTTT. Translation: CASSLTGLSGNTIYF.

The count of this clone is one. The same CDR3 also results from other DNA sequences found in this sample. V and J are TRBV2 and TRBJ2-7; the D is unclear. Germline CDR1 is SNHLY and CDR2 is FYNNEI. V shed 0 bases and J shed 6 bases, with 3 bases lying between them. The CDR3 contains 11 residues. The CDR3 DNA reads TGTGCCAGCAGTGAAGCTCGCGAGCAGTACTTC. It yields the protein CASSEAREQYF.

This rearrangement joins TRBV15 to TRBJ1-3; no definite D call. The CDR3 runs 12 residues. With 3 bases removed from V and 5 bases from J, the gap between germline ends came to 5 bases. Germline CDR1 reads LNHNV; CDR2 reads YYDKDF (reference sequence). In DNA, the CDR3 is TGTGCCACCAGCAGTGGGAGAAACACCATATATTTT. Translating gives CATSSGRNTIYF. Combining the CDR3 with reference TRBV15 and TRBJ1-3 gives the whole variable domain DAMVIQNPRYQVTQFGKPVTLSCSQTLNHNVMYWYQQKSSQAPKLLFHYYDKDFNNEADTPDNFQSRRPNTSFCFLDIRSPGLGDTAMYLCATSSGRNTIYFGEGSWLTVV.

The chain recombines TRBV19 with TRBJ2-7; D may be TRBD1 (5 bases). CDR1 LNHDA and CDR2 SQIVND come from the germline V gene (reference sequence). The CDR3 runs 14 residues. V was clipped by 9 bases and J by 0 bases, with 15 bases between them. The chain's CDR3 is CASKVTETSYEQYF. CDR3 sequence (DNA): TGTGCCAGCAAAGTGACAGAAACCTCCTACGAGCAGTACTTC.

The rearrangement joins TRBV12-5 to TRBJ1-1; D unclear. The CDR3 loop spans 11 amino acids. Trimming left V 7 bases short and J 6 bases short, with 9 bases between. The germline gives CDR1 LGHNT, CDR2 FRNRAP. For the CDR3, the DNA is TGTGCTAGTGCCCTGACTTCTGAAGCTTTCTTT. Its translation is CASALTSEAFF.